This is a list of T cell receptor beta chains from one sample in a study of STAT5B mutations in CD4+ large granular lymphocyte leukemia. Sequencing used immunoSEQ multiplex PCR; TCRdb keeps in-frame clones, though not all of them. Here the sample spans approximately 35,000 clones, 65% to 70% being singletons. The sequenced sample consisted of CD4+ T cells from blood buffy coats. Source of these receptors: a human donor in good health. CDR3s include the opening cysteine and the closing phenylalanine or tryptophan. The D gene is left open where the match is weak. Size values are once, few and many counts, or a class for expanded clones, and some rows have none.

CDR3: CASCSTGLSTDTQYF
DNA: TGTGCCAGCTGCTCAACGGGACTATCCACAGATACGCAGTATTTT
size: .
J: TRBJ2-3
D: TRBD2
V: TRBV7-8

CDR3: CASSQQGPTEAFF
DNA: TGTGCCAGCAGCCAACAGGGACCCACTGAAGCTTTCTTT
size: .
J: TRBJ1-1
D: .
V: TRBV6-1

CDR3: CAIKRGQGEGEAFF
DNA: TGTGCCATCAAACGAGGCCAGGGGGAAGGTGAAGCTTTCTTT
size: few
J: TRBJ1-1
D: TRBD1
V: TRBV10-3

CDR3: CASGQESTDTQYF
DNA: TGTGCCAGCGGGCAGGAAAGCACAGATACGCAGTATTTT
size: .
J: TRBJ2-3
D: .
V: TRBV27

CDR3: CASSLVDGIMNTEAFF
DNA: TGTGCCAGCAGCTTAGTAGACGGAATCATGAACACTGAAGCTTTCTTT
size: .
J: TRBJ1-1
D: .
V: TRBV7-2

CDR3: CASSLGGNTQYF
DNA: TGTGCCAGCAGCTTAGGGGGAAATACGCAGTATTTT
size: .
J: TRBJ2-3
D: .
V: TRBV7-6

CDR3: CASSLGGTGGSLVTEAFF
DNA: TGTGCCAGCAGCTTAGGGGGGACAGGGGGTTCTCTTGTCACTGAAGCTTTCTTT
size: .
J: TRBJ1-1
D: TRBD1
V: TRBV11-3

CDR3: CASSKHDRVNYGYTF
DNA: TGTGCCAGCAGTAAACACGACAGGGTAAACTATGGCTACACCTTC
size: .
J: TRBJ1-2
D: TRBD1
V: TRBV27

CDR3: CASSVAVTGTGGELFF
DNA: TGTGCCAGCAGCGTAGCAGTAACAGGGACCGGCGGGGAGCTGTTTTTT
size: few
J: TRBJ2-2
D: .
V: TRBV9

CDR3: CASSIMGTGGYGYTF
DNA: TGTGCCAGTAGTATTATGGGGACAGGGGGCTATGGCTACACCTTC
size: .
J: TRBJ1-2
D: TRBD1
V: TRBV19

CDR3: CASKWSGGTDTQYF
DNA: TGTGCCAGCAAGTGGAGCGGCGGCACAGATACGCAGTATTTT
size: .
J: TRBJ2-3
D: .
V: TRBV2

CDR3: CASSAIQGADGELFF
DNA: TGTGCCAGCAGTGCAATACAGGGGGCGGACGGGGAGCTGTTTTTT
size: .
J: TRBJ2-2
D: TRBD1
V: TRBV6-1

CDR3: CAISESTSNQPQHF
DNA: TGTGCCATCAGTGAGAGCACTAGCAATCAGCCCCAGCATTTT
size: .
J: TRBJ1-5
D: .
V: TRBV10-3

CDR3: CASSSRQEKLFF
DNA: TGTGCCAGCAGCTCCCGACAGGAAAAACTGTTTTTT
size: few
J: TRBJ1-4
D: .
V: TRBV7-9

CDR3: CASSPRSYEQYF
DNA: TGTGCCAGCTCACCAAGGTCTTACGAGCAGTACTTC
size: .
J: TRBJ2-7
D: .
V: TRBV18

CDR3: CASSWTVGGELFF
DNA: TGTGCCAGCAGCTGGACAGTTGGCGGGGAGCTGTTTTTT
size: .
J: TRBJ2-2
D: .
V: TRBV6-1

CDR3: CASSLGASRYTDTQYF
DNA: TGTGCCAGCAGCTTAGGGGCTAGCAGATACACAGATACGCAGTATTTT
size: .
J: TRBJ2-3
D: .
V: TRBV7-8

CDR3: CASSEQGGTEAFF
DNA: TGCGCCAGCAGCGAACAGGGGGGTACTGAAGCTTTCTTT
size: .
J: TRBJ1-1
D: TRBD1
V: TRBV5-1

CDR3: CASSEQPGNSPLHF
DNA: TGTGCCAGCAGTGAACAGCCGGGGAATTCACCCCTCCACTTT
size: few
J: TRBJ1-6
D: .
V: TRBV6-5

CDR3: CSVGRGASTDTQYF
DNA: TGCAGCGTAGGGCGGGGAGCTAGCACAGATACGCAGTATTTT
size: .
J: TRBJ2-3
D: .
V: TRBV29-1

CDR3: CASIGVDTQYF
DNA: TGTGCCAGTATAGGGGTAGATACGCAGTATTTT
size: .
J: TRBJ2-3
D: .
V: TRBV19

CDR3: CASSHPGGGTEAFF
DNA: TGTGCCAGCAGCCACCCAGGGGGTGGCACTGAAGCTTTCTTT
size: .
J: TRBJ1-1
D: TRBD1
V: TRBV14

CDR3: CASSPQGSPYGYTF
DNA: TGTGCCAGCAGTCCACAGGGGAGCCCATATGGCTACACCTTC
size: .
J: TRBJ1-2
D: TRBD1
V: TRBV27

CDR3: CASSSSGGSYNEQFF
DNA: TGTGCCAGCAGCTCCAGTGGGGGCTCCTACAATGAGCAGTTCTTC
size: .
J: TRBJ2-1
D: .
V: TRBV11-3

CDR3: CTSRDRERSPLHF
DNA: TGTACCAGCAGGGACAGGGAGCGATCACCCCTCCACTTT
size: once
J: TRBJ1-6
D: TRBD1
V: TRBV25-1

CDR3: CASSQDLRLENQANNSPLHF
DNA: TGCGCCAGCAGCCAAGACCTTCGCTTGGAGAATCAGGCTAATAATTCACCCCTCCACTTT
size: .
J: TRBJ1-6
D: .
V: TRBV4-1

CDR3: CASAHSEGWSSYEQYF
DNA: TGTGCCAGCGCCCACTCGGAGGGCTGGAGCTCCTACGAGCAGTACTTC
size: few
J: TRBJ2-7
D: .
V: TRBV2

CDR3: CASSQVLTSNEQFF
DNA: TGTGCTAGCAGCCAGGTACTGACCTCCAATGAGCAGTTCTTC
size: once
J: TRBJ2-1
D: .
V: TRBV7-7

CDR3: CASSQVTEAFF
DNA: TGTGCCAGCAGCCAAGTTACTGAAGCTTTCTTT
size: once
J: TRBJ1-1
D: .
V: TRBV14

CDR3: CASSSSQGSMNTEAFF
DNA: TGTGCCAGCAGCTCCTCACAGGGGAGCATGAACACTGAAGCTTTCTTT
size: .
J: TRBJ1-1
D: TRBD1
V: TRBV7-3

CDR3: CASSLVGWEKLFF
DNA: TGTGCCAGCAGCTTAGTTGGCTGGGAAAAACTGTTTTTT
size: .
J: TRBJ1-4
D: .
V: TRBV7-8

CDR3: CASSLRGRDFFHF
DNA: TGTGCCAGCAGTTTAAGAGGCCGGGACTTTTTCCACTTT
size: .
J: TRBJ1-6
D: .
V: TRBV28

CDR3: CASSLTQDRGRGYTF
DNA: TGTGCCAGCAGTTTAACCCAGGACAGGGGGCGAGGCTACACCTTC
size: once
J: TRBJ1-2
D: TRBD1
V: TRBV28

CDR3: CASSEPPYYGYTF
DNA: TGTGCCAGCAGTGAACCGCCGTACTATGGCTACACCTTC
size: .
J: TRBJ1-2
D: .
V: TRBV6-1

CDR3: CASPPGTMNTEAFF
DNA: TGTGCTAGCCCCCCGGGCACGATGAACACTGAAGCTTTCTTT
size: few
J: TRBJ1-1
D: .
V: TRBV12-5

CDR3: CASSNFGSPTYNEQFF
DNA: TGTGCCAGCAGCAACTTTGGCAGCCCGACCTACAATGAGCAGTTCTTC
size: .
J: TRBJ2-1
D: .
V: TRBV14